Listed below are T cell receptor beta chains from one sample, sequenced in a study of cytomegalovirus exposure and HLA in healthy donors. Method: immunoSEQ multiplex PCR; TCRdb's copy keeps in-frame clones and lacks some. The sample lists approximately 110,000 clones, about 80% seen once, with 2.6% in the top ten. Sequencing input: PBMCs. All receptors derive from a man aged 50 to 60 in good health and CMV-seropositive. Each CDR3 is given with its conserved first and last residue. Fields, in order: V gene, D gene, J gene, clone size, CDR3 protein, CDR3 DNA. A D gene is named only where the DNA matches it firmly. The size field is filled for only some rows; it gives once, few, many or a size class.

V gene: TRBV13
D gene: .
J gene: TRBJ2-1
clone size: .
CDR3 protein: CASSFSGGGNEQFF
CDR3 DNA: TGTGCCAGCAGCTTTTCCGGGGGAGGTAATGAGCAGTTCTTC

V gene: TRBV5-6
D gene: .
J gene: TRBJ2-3
clone size: .
CDR3 protein: CASSPEDSGDTQYF
CDR3 DNA: TGTGCCAGCAGCCCCGAGGACTCTGGGGATACGCAGTATTTT

V gene: TRBV5-3
D gene: TRBD1
J gene: TRBJ1-4
clone size: .
CDR3 protein: CARSFAGGGEKLFF
CDR3 DNA: TGTGCCAGAAGCTTCGCAGGGGGCGGTGAAAAACTGTTTTTT

V gene: TRBV19
D gene: TRBD1
J gene: TRBJ1-2
clone size: .
CDR3 protein: CASSTPGQGNGYTF
CDR3 DNA: TGTGCCAGTAGTACCCCCGGACAGGGTAACGGCTACACCTTC

V gene: TRBV12-5
D gene: TRBD2
J gene: TRBJ2-1
clone size: .
CDR3 protein: CASGLVLGTSLAYEQFF
CDR3 DNA: TGTGCTAGTGGTTTGGTATTGGGGACTAGCTTAGCCTATGAGCAGTTCTTC

V gene: TRBV7-2
D gene: .
J gene: TRBJ2-7
clone size: .
CDR3 protein: CASQRGTTYEQYF
CDR3 DNA: TGTGCCAGTCAAAGGGGGACTACCTACGAGCAGTACTTC

V gene: TRBV7-2
D gene: TRBD1
J gene: TRBJ2-4
clone size: .
CDR3 protein: CASSLTTGTAFQYF
CDR3 DNA: TGTGCCAGCAGCTTAACGACCGGGACAGCGTTTCAGTACTTC

V gene: TRBV18
D gene: .
J gene: TRBJ2-5
clone size: .
CDR3 protein: CASSPPAQETQYF
CDR3 DNA: TGTGCCAGCTCACCACCGGCCCAAGAGACCCAGTACTTC

V gene: TRBV27
D gene: .
J gene: TRBJ1-2
clone size: .
CDR3 protein: CASKSVVADISGYTF
CDR3 DNA: TGTGCCAGCAAAAGTGTGGTTGCCGACATCTCTGGCTACACCTTC

V gene: TRBV11-2
D gene: .
J gene: TRBJ2-3
clone size: .
CDR3 protein: CASSLDKDTQYF
CDR3 DNA: TGTGCCAGCAGCTTAGACAAAGATACGCAGTATTTT

V gene: TRBV2
D gene: TRBD2
J gene: TRBJ2-7
clone size: .
CDR3 protein: CASSAQRESYEQYF
CDR3 DNA: TGTGCCAGCAGTGCACAGCGGGAAAGCTACGAGCAGTACTTC

V gene: TRBV4-1
D gene: .
J gene: TRBJ2-2
clone size: medium-sized
CDR3 protein: CASSQDDRNTGELFF
CDR3 DNA: TGCGCCAGCAGCCAAGATGACAGAAACACCGGGGAGCTGTTTTTT

V gene: TRBV7-9
D gene: .
J gene: TRBJ1-5
clone size: .
CDR3 protein: CASSLEGPGLKDSNQPQHF
CDR3 DNA: TGTGCCAGCAGCTTAGAAGGGCCGGGACTCAAGGATAGCAATCAGCCCCAGCATTTT

V gene: TRBV11-2
D gene: TRBD1
J gene: TRBJ1-2
clone size: .
CDR3 protein: CASSSLREGAWGYTF
CDR3 DNA: TGTGCCAGCAGCTCCTTACGGGAGGGGGCATGGGGCTACACCTTC

V gene: TRBV4-2
D gene: .
J gene: TRBJ1-1
clone size: once
CDR3 protein: CASSQFRGGSTEAFF
CDR3 DNA: TGTGCCAGCAGCCAATTTAGGGGGGGGAGCACTGAAGCTTTCTTT

V gene: TRBV6-1
D gene: .
J gene: TRBJ2-7
clone size: .
CDR3 protein: CASSEGGASYEQYF
CDR3 DNA: TGTGCCAGCAGCGAAGGCGGGGCTTCCTACGAGCAGTACTTC

V gene: TRBV5-5
D gene: .
J gene: TRBJ1-1
clone size: .
CDR3 protein: CASSSRMTGSMNTEAFF
CDR3 DNA: TGTGCCAGCAGCTCGAGGATGACGGGTTCCATGAACACTGAAGCTTTCTTT

V gene: TRBV10-1
D gene: TRBD2
J gene: TRBJ2-7
clone size: .
CDR3 protein: CASSETRGLADSYEQYF
CDR3 DNA: TGCGCCAGCAGTGAGACCCGGGGACTAGCAGACTCCTACGAGCAGTACTTC

V gene: TRBV5-4
D gene: TRBD2
J gene: TRBJ2-3
clone size: .
CDR3 protein: CASSLGLAGATDTQYF
CDR3 DNA: TGTGCCAGCAGCTTGGGACTAGCGGGAGCGACAGATACGCAGTATTTT

V gene: TRBV19
D gene: TRBD2
J gene: TRBJ2-4
clone size: .
CDR3 protein: CASSSLGGVNIQYF
CDR3 DNA: TGTGCCAGTAGTAGTTTGGGAGGGGTGAACATTCAGTACTTC

V gene: TRBV7-3
D gene: .
J gene: TRBJ1-1
clone size: .
CDR3 protein: CASSRDLNTEAFF
CDR3 DNA: TGTGCCAGCAGCCGGGACTTGAACACTGAAGCTTTCTTT

V gene: TRBV5-4
D gene: .
J gene: TRBJ2-7
clone size: .
CDR3 protein: CASRSSGRYEQYF
CDR3 DNA: TGTGCCAGCCGGTCATCGGGAAGATACGAGCAGTACTTC

V gene: TRBV11-2
D gene: .
J gene: TRBJ2-7
clone size: .
CDR3 protein: CASSPPNWGDSAEQYF
CDR3 DNA: TGTGCCAGCAGCCCCCCCAACTGGGGGGACAGCGCTGAGCAGTACTTC

V gene: TRBV5-6
D gene: .
J gene: TRBJ2-7
clone size: .
CDR3 protein: CASSPFDSNYEQYF
CDR3 DNA: TGTGCCAGCAGCCCCTTTGACAGTAACTACGAGCAGTACTTC

V gene: TRBV6-1
D gene: TRBD1
J gene: TRBJ2-7
clone size: once
CDR3 protein: CASSDPWTGVDEQYF
CDR3 DNA: TGTGCCAGCAGTGACCCTTGGACAGGGGTAGACGAGCAGTACTTC

V gene: TRBV5-1
D gene: TRBD1
J gene: TRBJ1-1
clone size: .
CDR3 protein: CASSSHFRQGSNTEAFF
CDR3 DNA: TGCGCCAGCAGCTCTCACTTTAGACAGGGGAGTAACACTGAAGCTTTCTTT

V gene: TRBV11-2
D gene: .
J gene: TRBJ2-2
clone size: .
CDR3 protein: CASSLAARNTGELFF
CDR3 DNA: TGTGCCAGCAGCTTAGCAGCGCGTAACACCGGGGAGCTGTTTTTT

V gene: TRBV25-1
D gene: .
J gene: TRBJ2-7
clone size: .
CDR3 protein: CASSGWTYEQYF
CDR3 DNA: TGTGCCAGCAGTGGATGGACATACGAGCAGTACTTC

V gene: TRBV5-1
D gene: TRBD1
J gene: TRBJ1-1
clone size: .
CDR3 protein: CASSLVEGAEAFF
CDR3 DNA: TGCGCCAGCAGCTTGGTCGAGGGGGCGGAAGCTTTCTTT

V gene: TRBV9
D gene: .
J gene: TRBJ2-2
clone size: .
CDR3 protein: CASSVATGIRTGELFF
CDR3 DNA: TGTGCCAGCAGCGTAGCAACCGGGATCAGGACCGGGGAGCTGTTTTTT

V gene: TRBV6-1
D gene: TRBD1
J gene: TRBJ2-7
clone size: many
CDR3 protein: CASSEGQGAYEQYF
CDR3 DNA: TGTGCCAGCAGTGAGGGACAGGGAGCCTACGAGCAGTACTTC

V gene: TRBV6-5
D gene: TRBD1
J gene: TRBJ1-5
clone size: .
CDR3 protein: CASSLYRGNSQPQHF
CDR3 DNA: TGTGCCAGCAGTCTTTACAGGGGTAACAGTCAGCCCCAGCATTTT

V gene: TRBV18
D gene: .
J gene: TRBJ1-3
clone size: .
CDR3 protein: CASSPRVSGNTIYF
CDR3 DNA: TGTGCCAGCTCCCCTAGAGTCTCTGGAAACACCATATATTTT

V gene: TRBV19
D gene: .
J gene: TRBJ2-2
clone size: medium-sized
CDR3 protein: CASSTQGGGAGELFF
CDR3 DNA: TGTGCCAGTAGTACGCAGGGAGGTGGGGCCGGGGAGCTGTTTTTT

V gene: TRBV6-1
D gene: .
J gene: TRBJ1-2
clone size: once
CDR3 protein: CASSEVGLNYGYTF
CDR3 DNA: TGTGCCAGCAGTGAGGTCGGTTTAAACTATGGCTACACCTTC

V gene: TRBV7-7
D gene: .
J gene: TRBJ2-5
clone size: .
CDR3 protein: CASSPSLTAPAQYF
CDR3 DNA: TGTGCCAGCAGCCCTAGTTTGACGGCCCCGGCCCAGTACTTC

V gene: TRBV6-1
D gene: .
J gene: TRBJ1-4
clone size: few
CDR3 protein: CASSDWGFSEKLFF
CDR3 DNA: TGTGCCAGCAGTGACTGGGGCTTCTCGGAAAAACTGTTTTTT

V gene: TRBV5-5
D gene: TRBD1
J gene: TRBJ1-5
clone size: .
CDR3 protein: CASSWDREQPQHF
CDR3 DNA: TGTGCCAGCAGCTGGGACAGGGAACAGCCCCAGCATTTT

V gene: TRBV7-6
D gene: .
J gene: TRBJ2-7
clone size: few
CDR3 protein: CASSFYSGEQYF
CDR3 DNA: TGTGCCAGCAGCTTCTACTCAGGCGAGCAGTACTTC

V gene: TRBV7-8
D gene: .
J gene: TRBJ2-5
clone size: few
CDR3 protein: CASSPLETQYF
CDR3 DNA: TGTGCCAGCAGCCCATTGGAGACCCAGTACTTC

V gene: TRBV13
D gene: TRBD1
J gene: TRBJ2-7
clone size: .
CDR3 protein: CASSSGTGVNEQYF
CDR3 DNA: TGTGCCAGCAGCTCCGGGACAGGGGTAAACGAGCAGTACTTC

V gene: TRBV28
D gene: .
J gene: TRBJ1-3
clone size: few
CDR3 protein: CASSLSGSPRNTIYF
CDR3 DNA: TGTGCCAGCAGTTTGTCAGGGTCCCCGCGAAACACCATATATTTT

V gene: TRBV4-1
D gene: TRBD1
J gene: TRBJ1-2
clone size: .
CDR3 protein: CASSLTPGTVNYGYTF
CDR3 DNA: TGCGCCAGCAGCCTCACCCCCGGGACAGTTAACTATGGCTACACCTTC

V gene: TRBV4-1
D gene: TRBD2
J gene: TRBJ2-6
clone size: .
CDR3 protein: CASSQDQWGGSGANVLTF
CDR3 DNA: TGCGCCAGCAGCCAAGATCAGTGGGGGGGTTCTGGGGCCAACGTCCTGACTTTC

V gene: TRBV7-2
D gene: .
J gene: TRBJ2-7
clone size: .
CDR3 protein: CASSSRRDYEQYF
CDR3 DNA: TGTGCCAGCAGCTCCCGGCGGGACTACGAGCAGTACTTC

V gene: TRBV19
D gene: .
J gene: TRBJ1-2
clone size: once
CDR3 protein: CASSTGYSYGYTF
CDR3 DNA: TGTGCCAGTAGTACAGGGTACAGCTATGGCTACACCTTC

V gene: TRBV10-1
D gene: TRBD1
J gene: TRBJ1-3
clone size: .
CDR3 protein: CASSDGRGLGNTIYF
CDR3 DNA: TGCGCCAGCAGTGATGGCAGGGGGCTCGGAAACACCATATATTTT

V gene: TRBV9
D gene: .
J gene: TRBJ1-3
clone size: few
CDR3 protein: CASSVGAGALSGNTIYF
CDR3 DNA: TGTGCCAGCAGCGTAGGGGCAGGCGCTCTCTCTGGAAACACCATATATTTT

V gene: TRBV5-1
D gene: .
J gene: TRBJ2-7
clone size: .
CDR3 protein: CASSPRGTPGVDEQYF
CDR3 DNA: TGCGCCAGCAGCCCCCGAGGGACCCCGGGGGTGGACGAGCAGTACTTC

V gene: TRBV25-1
D gene: .
J gene: TRBJ1-1
clone size: .
CDR3 protein: CASSVLTENTEAFF
CDR3 DNA: TGTGCCAGCAGTGTTTTGACAGAGAACACTGAAGCTTTCTTT

V gene: TRBV10-3
D gene: TRBD2
J gene: TRBJ2-5
clone size: few
CDR3 protein: CAISPAGGTETQYF
CDR3 DNA: TGTGCCATCAGTCCAGCGGGGGGCACAGAGACCCAGTACTTC

V gene: TRBV29-1
D gene: .
J gene: TRBJ1-1
clone size: .
CDR3 protein: CSVEGQVNTEAFF
CDR3 DNA: TGCAGCGTTGAGGGGCAGGTGAACACTGAAGCTTTCTTT

V gene: TRBV10-3
D gene: .
J gene: TRBJ2-5
clone size: .
CDR3 protein: CAISERGILQETQYF
CDR3 DNA: TGTGCCATCAGTGAGAGGGGGATTCTCCAAGAGACCCAGTACTTC

V gene: TRBV7-8
D gene: .
J gene: TRBJ1-2
clone size: .
CDR3 protein: CASSFERGFSGYTF
CDR3 DNA: TGTGCCAGCAGCTTCGAGAGAGGCTTCTCTGGCTACACCTTC

V gene: TRBV7-2
D gene: .
J gene: TRBJ1-2
clone size: .
CDR3 protein: CASTAGGGYTF
CDR3 DNA: TGTGCCAGCACCGCGGGAGGAGGCTACACCTTC

V gene: TRBV5-6
D gene: TRBD1
J gene: TRBJ1-6
clone size: .
CDR3 protein: CASSSDRVNSPLHF
CDR3 DNA: TGTGCCAGCAGCTCCGACAGGGTCAATTCACCCCTCCACTTT